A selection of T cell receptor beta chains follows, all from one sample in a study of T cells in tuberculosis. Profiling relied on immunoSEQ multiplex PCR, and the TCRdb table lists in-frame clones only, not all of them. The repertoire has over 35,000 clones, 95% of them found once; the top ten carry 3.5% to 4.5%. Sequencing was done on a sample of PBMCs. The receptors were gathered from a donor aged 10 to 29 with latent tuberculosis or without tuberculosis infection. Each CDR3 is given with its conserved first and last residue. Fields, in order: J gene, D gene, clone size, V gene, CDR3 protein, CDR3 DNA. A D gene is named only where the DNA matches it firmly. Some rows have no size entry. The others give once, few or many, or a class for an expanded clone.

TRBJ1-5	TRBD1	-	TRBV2	CASSDRDNQPQHF	TGTGCCAGCAGCGACAGGGACAATCAGCCCCAGCATTTT
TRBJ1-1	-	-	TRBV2	CASNQERPEAFF	TGTGCCAGTAACCAGGAAAGGCCTGAAGCTTTCTTT
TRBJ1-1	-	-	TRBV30	CAWSVSGATEAFF	TGTGCCTGGAGTGTATCAGGGGCCACTGAAGCTTTCTTT
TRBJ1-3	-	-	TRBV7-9	CASSLGGGKAGNTIYF	TGTGCCAGCAGCCTCGGAGGAGGGAAGGCTGGAAACACCATATATTTT
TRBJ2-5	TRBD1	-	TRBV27	CASRPDRQGMRGETQYF	TGTGCCAGCAGGCCCGATAGACAGGGAATGAGAGGGGAGACCCAGTACTTC
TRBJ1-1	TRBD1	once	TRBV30	CAWVLLDRVWTEAFF	TGTGCCTGGGTGTTACTAGACAGGGTTTGGACTGAAGCTTTCTTT
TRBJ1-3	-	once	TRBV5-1	CASSLTGDGNTIYF	TGCGCCAGCAGCTTGACGGGGGACGGCAACACCATATATTTT
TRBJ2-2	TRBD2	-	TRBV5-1	CASSTSGAGSGELFF	TGCGCCAGCTCCACTAGCGGGGCTGGATCCGGGGAGCTGTTTTTT
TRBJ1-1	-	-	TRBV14	CASSQQGSSTEAFF	TGTGCCAGCAGCCAACAGGGGTCGAGCACTGAAGCTTTCTTT
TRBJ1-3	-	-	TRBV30	CAWSVKGVDTIYF	TGTGCCTGGAGTGTGAAGGGAGTAGACACCATATATTTT
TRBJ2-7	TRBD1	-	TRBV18	CASSPQGQGTSYEQYF	TGTGCCAGCTCACCCCAGGGACAGGGGACCTCCTACGAGCAGTACTTC
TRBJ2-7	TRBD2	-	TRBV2	CASRRSSGAGSYEQYF	TGTGCCAGCAGACGGTCTAGCGGGGCGGGCTCCTACGAGCAGTACTTC
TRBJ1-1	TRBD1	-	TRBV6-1	CASSDSGGIDRAVFF	TGTGCCAGCAGTGACTCAGGGGGTATCGACAGGGCAGTTTTCTTT
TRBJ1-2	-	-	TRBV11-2	CASSLDAGQGSFGYTF	TGTGCCAGCAGCTTAGATGCCGGGCAGGGGAGTTTCGGCTACACCTTC
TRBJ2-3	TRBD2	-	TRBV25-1	CASSKAGPTDTQYF	TGTGCCAGCAGTAAAGCGGGACCCACAGATACGCAGTATTTT
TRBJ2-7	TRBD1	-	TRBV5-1	CASSLVQGAYEQYF	TGCGCCAGCAGCTTGGTCCAGGGGGCTTACGAGCAGTACTTC
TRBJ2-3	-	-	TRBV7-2	CASSLASYPTDTQYF	TGTGCCAGCAGCTTAGCCTCCTATCCCACAGATACGCAGTATTTT
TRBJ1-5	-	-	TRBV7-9	CASSPDSGKQPQHF	TGTGCCAGCAGCCCCGATTCGGGGAAACAGCCCCAGCATTTT
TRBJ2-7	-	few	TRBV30	CAWRKGGAYEQYF	TGTGCCTGGAGAAAGGGGGGGGCTTACGAGCAGTACTTC
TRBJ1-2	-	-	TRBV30	CAWSGPSGYTF	TGTGCCTGGAGTGGGCCCTCGGGCTACACCTTC
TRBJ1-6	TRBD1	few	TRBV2	CASRTGPGNSPLHF	TGTGCCAGCAGGACAGGGCCAGGCAATTCACCCCTCCACTTT
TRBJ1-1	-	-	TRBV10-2	CASSDSGEAFF	TGCGCCAGCAGTGATTCCGGTGAAGCTTTCTTT
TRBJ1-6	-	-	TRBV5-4	CASSLRQVGNSPLHF	TGTGCCAGCAGCTTGAGACAGGTCGGGAATTCACCCCTCCACTTT
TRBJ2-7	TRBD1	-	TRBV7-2	CASSPGPGTVYEQYF	TGTGCCAGCAGCCCGGGTCCAGGGACAGTTTACGAGCAGTACTTC
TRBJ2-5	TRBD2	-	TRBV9	CASSVADPGLAGQETQYF	TGTGCCAGCAGCGTAGCTGACCCAGGGCTAGCGGGACAAGAGACCCAGTACTTC
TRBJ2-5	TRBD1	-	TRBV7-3	CASSFGQGETQYF	TGTGCCAGCAGCTTTGGACAGGGAGAGACCCAGTACTTC
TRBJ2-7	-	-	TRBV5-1	CASSLVSGSYEQYF	TGCGCCAGCAGCTTGGTTTCGGGTTCCTACGAGCAGTACTTC